This T cell receptor (beta chain) was identified in a study of T-cell reconstitution after alpha-beta-depleted transplantation in children. V was clipped by 2 bases and J by 8 bases, with 6 bases between them. This CDR3 is 11 amino acids long. A remark on this clonotype: Its antigen remains unknown.

Unique molecular identifiers were incorporated during preparation of the TCRbeta library. MiXCR, applied by TCRdb to the PCR reads, yields one record per CDR3 protein. The table lists about 58,000 distinct CDR3 sequences, 44% of them singletons. Regarding the study as a whole: After transplant, high TCRbeta diversity at day 60 in some patients arose from surviving recipient T cells and thymic progenitors. Reported findings indicate that, about two months after transplant, alpha-beta T cells came from several hundred expanded clones, which were derived from non-depleted graft cells. At the one-year point after transplant, T-cell counts and TCRbeta diversity were found to come mostly from T cells that had been newly produced.

This receptor was taken from a male patient younger than 18 who had a stem cell transplant for acute lymphoblastic leukemia, so the T cells may come from the graft donor. This specimen consisted of PBMCs, mostly from graft donor cells, obtained 360 days after TCRalphabeta/CD19-depleted stem cell transplant. The chain recombines TRBV12-3 or TRBV12-4 with TRBJ1-2; D gene uncertain. DNA of the CDR3: TGTGCCAGCAGTTTAAGCGTCGGCTACACCTTC. It yields the protein CASSLSVGYTF.